This T cell receptor (beta chain) was retrieved from a study of CD8+CD57+ T cells in acquired aplastic anemia. Study overall: On average, sorted CD4+ and CD8+ cells gave about 2.9 ug of DNA.

Profiles of TCR beta VDJ and CDR3 were generated from a genomic DNA template. One entry per CDR3 protein results from TCRdb running MiXCR on the reads. The sample contains 120,000 or so distinct CDR3 sequences, almost 40% of which appear only once. Patients included in sequencing had previously demonstrated CD8+CD57+ cell expansion by flow cytometry. Severe acquired aplastic anemia was present in all patients. Material: sorted CD4+, CD8+, or CD8+CD57+ T cells (not recorded which) from PBMCs. The TCR was taken from a human donor with aplastic anemia.

CDR3 sequence reads: CASSVGLGGEAFF. The CDR3 DNA follows: TGTGCCAGCAGTGTGGGGCTCGGGGGTGAAGCTTTCTTT. The chain joins TRBV6-1 to TRBJ1-1; D perhaps matches TRBD1 (5 bases). Germline V gives CDR1 MNHNS, CDR2 SASEGT. V gave up 4 bases and J gave up 7 bases, with 13 bases separating them. The CDR3 totals 13 residues.